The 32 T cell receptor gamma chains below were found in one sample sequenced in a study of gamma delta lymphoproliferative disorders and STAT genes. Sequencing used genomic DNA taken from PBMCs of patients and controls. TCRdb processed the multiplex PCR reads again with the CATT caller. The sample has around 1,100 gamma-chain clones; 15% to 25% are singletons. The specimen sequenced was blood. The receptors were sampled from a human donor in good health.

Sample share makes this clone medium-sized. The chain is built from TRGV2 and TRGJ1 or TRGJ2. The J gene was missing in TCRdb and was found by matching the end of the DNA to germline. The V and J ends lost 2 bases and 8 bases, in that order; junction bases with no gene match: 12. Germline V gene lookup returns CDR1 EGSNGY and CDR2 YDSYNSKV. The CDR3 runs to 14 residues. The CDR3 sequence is CATWDEDVGDKKLF. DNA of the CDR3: TGTGCCACCTGGGACGAGGACGTCGGGGATAAGAAACTCTTT.

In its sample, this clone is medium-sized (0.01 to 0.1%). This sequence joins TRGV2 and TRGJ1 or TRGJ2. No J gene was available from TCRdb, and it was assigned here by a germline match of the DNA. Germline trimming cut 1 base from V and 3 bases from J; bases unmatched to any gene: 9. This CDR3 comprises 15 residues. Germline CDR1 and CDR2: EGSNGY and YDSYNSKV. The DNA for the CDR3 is TGTGCCACCTGGGACGGCGCTTACTCTTATTATAAGAAACTCTTT. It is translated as CATWDGAYSYYKKLF.

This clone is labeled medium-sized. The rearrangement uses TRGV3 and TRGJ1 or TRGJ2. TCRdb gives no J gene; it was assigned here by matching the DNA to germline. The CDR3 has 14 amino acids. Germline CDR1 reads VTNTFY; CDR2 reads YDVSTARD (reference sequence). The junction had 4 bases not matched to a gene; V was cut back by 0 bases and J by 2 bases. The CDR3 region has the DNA TGTGCCACCTGGGACAGGCGACATTATTATAAGAAACTCTTT. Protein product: CATWDRRHYYKKLF.

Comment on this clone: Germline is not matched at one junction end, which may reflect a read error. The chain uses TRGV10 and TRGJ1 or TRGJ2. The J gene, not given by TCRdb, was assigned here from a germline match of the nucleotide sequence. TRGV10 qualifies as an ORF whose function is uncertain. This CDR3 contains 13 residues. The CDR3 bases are TGCGCGGGATTATCATCCACTTATTATAAGAAACTCTTT. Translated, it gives CAGLSSTYYKKLF.

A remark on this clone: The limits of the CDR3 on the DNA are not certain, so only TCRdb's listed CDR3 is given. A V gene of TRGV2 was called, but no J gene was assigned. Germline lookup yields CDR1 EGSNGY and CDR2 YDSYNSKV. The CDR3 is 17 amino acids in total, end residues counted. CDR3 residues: CATRARIRNSLAVEQHF.

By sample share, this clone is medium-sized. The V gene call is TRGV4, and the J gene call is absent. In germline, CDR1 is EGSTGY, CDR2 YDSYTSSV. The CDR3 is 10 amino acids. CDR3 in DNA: TGTGCCACCTGGGATGGCTGGAAACTATTT. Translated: CATWDGWKLF.

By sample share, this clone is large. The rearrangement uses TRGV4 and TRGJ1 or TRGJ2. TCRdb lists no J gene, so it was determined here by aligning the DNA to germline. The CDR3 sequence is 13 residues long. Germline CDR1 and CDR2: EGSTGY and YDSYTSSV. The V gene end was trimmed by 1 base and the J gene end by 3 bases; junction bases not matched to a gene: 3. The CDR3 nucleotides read TGTGCCACCTGGGATGGAAGTTATTATAAGAAACTCTTT. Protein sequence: CATWDGSYYKKLF.

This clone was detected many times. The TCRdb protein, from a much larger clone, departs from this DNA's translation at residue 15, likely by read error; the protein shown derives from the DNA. CDR3 region: CATWDGHTNRVEELDKKIKVF. The CDR3 region has the DNA TGTGCCACCTGGGATGGGCACACGAACCGAGTTGAAGAGTTGGACAAAAAAATCAAGGTATTT. The chain carries TRGV4 and TRGJP. No J segment appears in TCRdb, so it was assigned here by matching the sequence to germline. From germline, CDR1 is EGSTGY and CDR2 YDSYTSSV. CDR3 size: 21 residues.

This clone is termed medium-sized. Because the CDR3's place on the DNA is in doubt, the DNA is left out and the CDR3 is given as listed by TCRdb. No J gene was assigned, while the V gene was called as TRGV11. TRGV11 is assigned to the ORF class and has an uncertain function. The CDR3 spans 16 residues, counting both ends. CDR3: CTTVPAGLGTRYKKLF.

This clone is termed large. The CDR3, as DNA: TGTGCCACCTGGGACAGCGGCTATAAGAAACTCTTT. It specifies CATWDSGYKKLF. The chain is built from TRGV3 and TRGJ1 or TRGJ2. The J gene was not available in TCRdb and was assigned here by matching the DNA to germline segments. The germline V gene encodes CDR1 VTNTFY and CDR2 YDVSTARD (reference sequence). The CDR3 has 12 residues. The trim removed 1 base at V and 7 bases at J, leaving 4 bases unmatched.

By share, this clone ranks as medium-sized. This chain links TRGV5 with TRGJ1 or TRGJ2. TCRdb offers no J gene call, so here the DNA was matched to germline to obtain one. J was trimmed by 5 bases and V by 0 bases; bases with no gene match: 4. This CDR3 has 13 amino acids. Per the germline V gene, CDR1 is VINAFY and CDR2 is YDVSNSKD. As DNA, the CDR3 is TGTGCCACCTGGGACAGGCAGGATTATAAGAAACTCTTT. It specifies CATWDRQDYKKLF.

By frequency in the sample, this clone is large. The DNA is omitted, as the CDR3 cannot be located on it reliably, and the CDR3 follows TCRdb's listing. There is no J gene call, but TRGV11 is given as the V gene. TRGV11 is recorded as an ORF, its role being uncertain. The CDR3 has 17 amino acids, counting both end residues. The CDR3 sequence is CTTVPAGLGTYPYKKLF.

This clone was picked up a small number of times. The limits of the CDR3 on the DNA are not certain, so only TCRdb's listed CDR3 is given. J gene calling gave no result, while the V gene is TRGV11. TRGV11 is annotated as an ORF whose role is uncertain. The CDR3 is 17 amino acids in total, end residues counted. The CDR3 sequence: CTTVPVRSSQGGFKKLF.

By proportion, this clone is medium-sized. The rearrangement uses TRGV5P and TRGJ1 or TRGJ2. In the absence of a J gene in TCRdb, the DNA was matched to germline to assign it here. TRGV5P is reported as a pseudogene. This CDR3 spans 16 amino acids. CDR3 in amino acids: CATWGSRIENYYKKLF. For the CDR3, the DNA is TGTGCCACCTGGGGCAGCCGTATCGAGAATTATTATAAGAAACTCTTT.

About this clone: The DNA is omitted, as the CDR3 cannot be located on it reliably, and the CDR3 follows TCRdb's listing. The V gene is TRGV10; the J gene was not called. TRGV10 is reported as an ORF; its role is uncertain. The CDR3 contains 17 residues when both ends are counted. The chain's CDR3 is CTTVLRGIIVPFLKKLF.

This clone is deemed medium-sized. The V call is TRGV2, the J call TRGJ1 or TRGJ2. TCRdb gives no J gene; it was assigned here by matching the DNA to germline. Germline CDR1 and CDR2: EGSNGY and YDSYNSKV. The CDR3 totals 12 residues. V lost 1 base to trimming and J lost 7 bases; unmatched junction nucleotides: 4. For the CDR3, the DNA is TGTGCCACCTGGGACGGTATCTATAAGAAACTCTTT. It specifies CATWDGIYKKLF.

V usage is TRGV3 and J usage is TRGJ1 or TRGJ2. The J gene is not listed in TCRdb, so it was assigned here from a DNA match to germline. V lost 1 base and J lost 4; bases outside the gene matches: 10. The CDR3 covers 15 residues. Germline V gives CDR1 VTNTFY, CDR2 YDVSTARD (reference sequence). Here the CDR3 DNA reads TGTGCCACCTGGGACAGAGTAGAGGGGTATTATAAGAAACTCTTT. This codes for CATWDRVEGYYKKLF.

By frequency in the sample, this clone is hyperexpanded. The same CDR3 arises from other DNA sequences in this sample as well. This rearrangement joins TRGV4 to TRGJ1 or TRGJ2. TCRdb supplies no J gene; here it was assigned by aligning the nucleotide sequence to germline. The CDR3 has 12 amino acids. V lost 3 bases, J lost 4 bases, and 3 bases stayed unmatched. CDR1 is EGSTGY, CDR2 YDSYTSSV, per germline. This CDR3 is CATWDCYYKKLF. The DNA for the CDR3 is TGTGCCACCTGGGATTGCTATTATAAGAAACTCTTT.

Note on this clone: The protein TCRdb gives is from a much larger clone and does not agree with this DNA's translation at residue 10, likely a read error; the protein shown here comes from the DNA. CDR3 in DNA: TGTGCTGCGTGGGGAAATTATTATAAGAACCTCTTT. Encoded protein: CAAWGNYYKNLF. No J gene was assigned, while the V gene was called as TRGV10. TRGV10 is known as an ORF, though its function is uncertain. The CDR3 covers 12 residues.

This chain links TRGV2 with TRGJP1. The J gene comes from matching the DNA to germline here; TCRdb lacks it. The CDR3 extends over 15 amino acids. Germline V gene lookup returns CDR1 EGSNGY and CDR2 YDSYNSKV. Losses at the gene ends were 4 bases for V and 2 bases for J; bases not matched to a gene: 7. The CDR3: CATWDGSTTGWFKIF. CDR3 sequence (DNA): TGTGCCACCTGGGATGGTTCAACCACTGGTTGGTTCAAGATATTT.

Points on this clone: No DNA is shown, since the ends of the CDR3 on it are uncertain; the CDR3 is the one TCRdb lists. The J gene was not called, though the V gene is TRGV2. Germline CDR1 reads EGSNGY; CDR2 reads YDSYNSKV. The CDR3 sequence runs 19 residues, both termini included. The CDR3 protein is CATWDNRGIRNSLAVEQHF.

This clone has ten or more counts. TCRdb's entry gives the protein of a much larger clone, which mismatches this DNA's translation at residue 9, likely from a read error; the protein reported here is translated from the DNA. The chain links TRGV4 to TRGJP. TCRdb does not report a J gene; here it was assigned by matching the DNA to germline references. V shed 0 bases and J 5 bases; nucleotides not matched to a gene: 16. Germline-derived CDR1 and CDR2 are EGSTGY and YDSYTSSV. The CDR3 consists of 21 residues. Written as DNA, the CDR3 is TGTGCCACCTGGGATGGGCACACGGACCGAGTTGAAGAGTTGGGCAAAAAAATCAAGGTATTT. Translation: CATWDGHTDRVEELGKKIKVF.

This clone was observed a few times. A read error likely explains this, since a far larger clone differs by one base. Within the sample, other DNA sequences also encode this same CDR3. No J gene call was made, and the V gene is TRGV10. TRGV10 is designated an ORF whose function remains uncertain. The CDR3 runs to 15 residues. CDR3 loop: CAAWDFQSPPPGKLF. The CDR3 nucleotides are TGTGCTGCGTGGGATTTTCAATCTCCCCCCCCGGGAAAACTCTTT.

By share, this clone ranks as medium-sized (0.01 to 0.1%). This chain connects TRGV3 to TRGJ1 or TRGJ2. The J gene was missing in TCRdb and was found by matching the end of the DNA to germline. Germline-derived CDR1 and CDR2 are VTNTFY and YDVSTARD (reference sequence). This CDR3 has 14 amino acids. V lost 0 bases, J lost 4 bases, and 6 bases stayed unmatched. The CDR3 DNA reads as TGTGCCACCTGGGACAGGAGCCAGTATTATAAGAAACTCTTT. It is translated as CATWDRSQYYKKLF.

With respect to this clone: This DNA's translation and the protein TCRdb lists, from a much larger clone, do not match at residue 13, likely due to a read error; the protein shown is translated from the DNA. The CDR3 is CATWDGHTNRVEGLGKKIKVF. CDR3 sequence (DNA): TGTGCCACCTGGGATGGGCACACGAACCGAGTTGAAGGGTTGGGCAAAAAAATCAAGGTATTT. This chain connects TRGV4 to TRGJP. TCRdb lists no J gene, so it was determined here by aligning the DNA to germline. Germline CDR1 and CDR2: EGSTGY and YDSYTSSV. With V trimmed by 0 bases and J by 9 bases, 20 bases remained unmatched. This CDR3 comprises 21 residues.

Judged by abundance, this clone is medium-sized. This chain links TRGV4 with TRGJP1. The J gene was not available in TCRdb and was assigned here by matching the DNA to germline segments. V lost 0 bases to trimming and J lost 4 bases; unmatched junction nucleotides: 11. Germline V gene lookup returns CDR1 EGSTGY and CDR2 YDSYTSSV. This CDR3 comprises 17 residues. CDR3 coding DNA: TGTGCCACCTGGGATGGGCCGTGTTATGTCACTGGTTGGTTCAAGATATTT. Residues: CATWDGPCYVTGWFKIF.

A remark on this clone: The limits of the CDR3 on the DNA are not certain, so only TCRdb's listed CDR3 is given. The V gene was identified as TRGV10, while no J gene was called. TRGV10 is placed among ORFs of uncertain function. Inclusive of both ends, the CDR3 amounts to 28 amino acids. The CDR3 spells CAAWDKRPLVGSRYLLKGLGLIVTSKTF.

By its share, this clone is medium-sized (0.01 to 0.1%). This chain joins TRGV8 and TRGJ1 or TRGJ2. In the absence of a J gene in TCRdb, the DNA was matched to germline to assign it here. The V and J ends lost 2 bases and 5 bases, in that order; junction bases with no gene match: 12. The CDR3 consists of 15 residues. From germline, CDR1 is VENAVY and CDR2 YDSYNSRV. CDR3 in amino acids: CATWDIVEVDYKKLF. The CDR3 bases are TGTGCCACCTGGGATATCGTCGAGGTGGATTATAAGAAACTCTTT.

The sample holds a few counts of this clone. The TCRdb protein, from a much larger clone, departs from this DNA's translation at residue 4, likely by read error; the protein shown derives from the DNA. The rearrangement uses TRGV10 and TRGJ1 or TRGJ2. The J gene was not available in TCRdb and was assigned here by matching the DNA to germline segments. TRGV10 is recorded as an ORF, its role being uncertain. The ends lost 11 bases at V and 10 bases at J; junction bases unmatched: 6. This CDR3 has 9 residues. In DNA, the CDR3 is TGTGCTGCGCGGAGCAAGAAACTCTTT. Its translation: CAARSKKLF.

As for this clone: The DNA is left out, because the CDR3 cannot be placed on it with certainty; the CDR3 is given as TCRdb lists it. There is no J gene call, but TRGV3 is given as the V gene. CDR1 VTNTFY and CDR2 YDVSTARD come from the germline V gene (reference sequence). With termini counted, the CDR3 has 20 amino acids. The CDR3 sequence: CATWDRKVIIRNSLAVEQHF.

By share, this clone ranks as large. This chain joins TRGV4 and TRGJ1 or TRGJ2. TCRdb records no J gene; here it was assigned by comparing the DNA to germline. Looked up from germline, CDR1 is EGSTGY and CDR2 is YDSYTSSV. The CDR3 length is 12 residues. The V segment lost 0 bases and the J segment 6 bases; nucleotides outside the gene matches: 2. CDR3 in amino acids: CATWDGPYKKLF. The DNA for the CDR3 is TGTGCCACCTGGGATGGGCCTTATAAGAAACTCTTT.

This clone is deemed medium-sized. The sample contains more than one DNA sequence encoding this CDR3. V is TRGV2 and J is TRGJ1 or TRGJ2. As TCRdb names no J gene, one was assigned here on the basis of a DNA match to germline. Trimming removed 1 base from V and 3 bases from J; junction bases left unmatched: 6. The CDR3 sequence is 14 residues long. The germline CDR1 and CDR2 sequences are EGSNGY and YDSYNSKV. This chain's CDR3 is CATWDGPFYYKKLF. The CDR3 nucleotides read TGTGCCACCTGGGACGGCCCTTTTTATTATAAGAAACTCTTT.